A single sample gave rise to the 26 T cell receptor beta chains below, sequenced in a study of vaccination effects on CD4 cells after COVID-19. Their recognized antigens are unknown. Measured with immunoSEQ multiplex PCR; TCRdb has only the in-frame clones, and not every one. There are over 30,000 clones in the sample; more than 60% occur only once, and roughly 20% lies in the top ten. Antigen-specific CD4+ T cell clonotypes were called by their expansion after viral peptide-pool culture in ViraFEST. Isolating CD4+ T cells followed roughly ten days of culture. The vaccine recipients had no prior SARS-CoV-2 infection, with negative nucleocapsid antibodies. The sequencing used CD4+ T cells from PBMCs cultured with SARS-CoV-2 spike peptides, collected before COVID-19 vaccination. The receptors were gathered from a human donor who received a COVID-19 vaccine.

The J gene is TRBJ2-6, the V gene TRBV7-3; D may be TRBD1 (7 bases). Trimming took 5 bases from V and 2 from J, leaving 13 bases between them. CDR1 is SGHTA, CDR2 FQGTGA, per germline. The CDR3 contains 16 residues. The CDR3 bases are TGTGCCAGCAGCCCCGGAGGGGGCGCTGGGGCCAACGTCCTGACTTTC. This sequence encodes CASSPGGGAGANVLTF.

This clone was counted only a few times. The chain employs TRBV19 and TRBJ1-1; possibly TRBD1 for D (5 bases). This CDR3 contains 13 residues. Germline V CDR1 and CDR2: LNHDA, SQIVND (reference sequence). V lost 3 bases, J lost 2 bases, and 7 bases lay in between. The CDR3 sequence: CASSMGENTEAFF. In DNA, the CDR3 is TGTGCCAGTAGTATGGGGGAAAACACTGAAGCTTTCTTT.

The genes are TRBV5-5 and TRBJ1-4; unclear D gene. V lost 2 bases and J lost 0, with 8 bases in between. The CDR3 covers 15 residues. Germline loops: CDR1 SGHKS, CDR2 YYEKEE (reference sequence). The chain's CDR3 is CASSFRLATNEKLFF. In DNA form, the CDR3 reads TGTGCCAGCAGCTTCCGACTGGCAACTAATGAAAAACTGTTTTTT.

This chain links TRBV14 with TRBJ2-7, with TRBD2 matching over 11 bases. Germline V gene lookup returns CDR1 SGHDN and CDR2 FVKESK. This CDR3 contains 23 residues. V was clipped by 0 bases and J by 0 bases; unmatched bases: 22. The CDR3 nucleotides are TGTGCCAGCAGCCAAGATCTCCGGCGGAATCCGGGACTAGCGGTTGCTAGCTCCTACGAGCAGTACTTC. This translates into CASSQDLRRNPGLAVASSYEQYF.

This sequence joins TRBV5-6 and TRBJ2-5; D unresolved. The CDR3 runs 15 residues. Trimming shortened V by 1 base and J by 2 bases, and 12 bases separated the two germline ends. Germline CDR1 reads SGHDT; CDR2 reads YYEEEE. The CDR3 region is CASSLSVGIQETQYF. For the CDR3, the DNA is TGTGCCAGCAGCTTGTCTGTAGGGATACAAGAGACCCAGTACTTC.

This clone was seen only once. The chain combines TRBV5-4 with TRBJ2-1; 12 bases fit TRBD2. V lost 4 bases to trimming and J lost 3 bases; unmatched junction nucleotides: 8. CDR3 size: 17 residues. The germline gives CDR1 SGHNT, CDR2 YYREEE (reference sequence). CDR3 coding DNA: TGTGCCAGCAGCCCCAACCCGACTAGCGGGGGCTACAATGAGCAGTTCTTC. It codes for CASSPNPTSGGYNEQFF.

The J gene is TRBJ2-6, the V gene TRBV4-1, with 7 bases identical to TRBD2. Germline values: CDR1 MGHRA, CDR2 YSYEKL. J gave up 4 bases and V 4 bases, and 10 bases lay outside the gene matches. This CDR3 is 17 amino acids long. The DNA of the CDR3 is TGCGCCAGCAGCCTACATCGGGGGAGGGGAGGGGCCAACGTCCTGACTTTC. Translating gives CASSLHRGRGGANVLTF.

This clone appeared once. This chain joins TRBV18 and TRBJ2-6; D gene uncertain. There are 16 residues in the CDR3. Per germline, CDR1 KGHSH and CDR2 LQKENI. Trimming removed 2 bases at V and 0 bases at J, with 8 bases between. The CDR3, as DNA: TGTGCCAGCTCACCAACTCCAGCCTCTGGGGCCAACGTCCTGACTTTC. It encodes CASSPTPASGANVLTF. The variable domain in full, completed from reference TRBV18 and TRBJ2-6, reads NAGVMQNPRHLVRRRGQEARLRCSPMKGHSHVYWYRQLPEEGLKFMVYLQKENIIDESGMPKERFSAEFPKEGPSILRIQQVVRGDSAAYFCASSPTPASGANVLTFGAGSRLTVL.

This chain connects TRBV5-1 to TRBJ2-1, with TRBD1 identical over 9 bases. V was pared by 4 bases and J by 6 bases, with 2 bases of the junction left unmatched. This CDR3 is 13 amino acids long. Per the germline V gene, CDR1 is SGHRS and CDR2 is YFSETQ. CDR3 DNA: TGCGCCAGCAGCCGACAGGGGGGCAATGAGCAGTTCTTC. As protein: CASSRQGGNEQFF.

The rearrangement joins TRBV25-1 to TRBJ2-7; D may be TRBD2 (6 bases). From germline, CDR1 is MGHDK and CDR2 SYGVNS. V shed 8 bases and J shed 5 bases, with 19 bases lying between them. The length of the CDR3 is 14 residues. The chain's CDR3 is CASADGGNLHEQYF. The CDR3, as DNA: TGTGCCAGCGCAGACGGGGGAAATCTCCACGAGCAGTACTTC.

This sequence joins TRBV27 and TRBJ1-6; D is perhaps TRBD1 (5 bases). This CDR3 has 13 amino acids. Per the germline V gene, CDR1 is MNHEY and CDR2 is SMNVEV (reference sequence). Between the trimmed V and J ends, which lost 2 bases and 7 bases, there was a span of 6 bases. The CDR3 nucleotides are TGTGCCAGCAGTTTAGGACACAATTCACCCCTCCACTTT. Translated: CASSLGHNSPLHF.

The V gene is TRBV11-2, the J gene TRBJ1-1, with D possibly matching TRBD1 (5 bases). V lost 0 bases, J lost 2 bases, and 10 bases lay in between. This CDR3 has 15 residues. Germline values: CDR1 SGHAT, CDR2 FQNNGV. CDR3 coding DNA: TGTGCCAGCAGCTTAGATCCGGGGCCAAACACTGAAGCTTTCTTT. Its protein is CASSLDPGPNTEAFF. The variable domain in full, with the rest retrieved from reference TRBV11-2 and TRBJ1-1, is EAGVAQSPRYKIIEKRQSVAFWCNPISGHATLYWYQQILGQGPKLLIQFQNNGVVDDSQLPKDRFSAERLKGVDSTLKIQPAKLEDSAVYLCASSLDPGPNTEAFFGQGTRLTVV.

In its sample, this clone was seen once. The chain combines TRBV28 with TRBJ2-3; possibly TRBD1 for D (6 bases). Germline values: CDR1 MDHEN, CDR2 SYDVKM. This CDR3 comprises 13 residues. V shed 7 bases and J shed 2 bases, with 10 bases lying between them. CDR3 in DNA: TGTGCCAGCATCGGACAGTACACAGATACGCAGTATTTT. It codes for CASIGQYTDTQYF. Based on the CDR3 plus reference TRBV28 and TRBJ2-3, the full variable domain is DVKVTQSSRYLVKRTGEKVFLECVQDMDHENMFWYRQDPGLGLRLIYFSYDVKMKEKGDIPEGYSVSREKKERFSLILESASTNQTSMYLCASIGQYTDTQYFGPGTRLTVL.

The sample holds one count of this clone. CDR3 in DNA: TGTGCCAGCAGCTTAGGGCAGGGCCCCTACGAGCAGTACTTC. Its translation is CASSLGQGPYEQYF. This chain links TRBV5-6 with TRBJ2-7, with D possibly matching TRBD1 (5 bases). CDR1 SGHDT and CDR2 YYEEEE come from the germline V gene. The CDR3 is 14 residues long. Trimming removed 2 bases at V and 2 bases at J, with 11 bases between.

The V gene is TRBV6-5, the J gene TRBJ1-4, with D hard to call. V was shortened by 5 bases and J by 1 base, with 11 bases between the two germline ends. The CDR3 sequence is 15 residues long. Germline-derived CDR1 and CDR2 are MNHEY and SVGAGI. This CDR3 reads CASSTPLITNEKLFF. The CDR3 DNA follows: TGTGCCAGCAGTACCCCCCTGATAACTAATGAAAAACTGTTTTTT.

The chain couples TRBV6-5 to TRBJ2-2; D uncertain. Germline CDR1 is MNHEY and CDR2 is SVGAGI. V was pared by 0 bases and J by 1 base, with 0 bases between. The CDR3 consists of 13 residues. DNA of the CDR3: TGTGCCAGCAGTTACTCGAACACCGGGGAGCTGTTTTTT. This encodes CASSYSNTGELFF.

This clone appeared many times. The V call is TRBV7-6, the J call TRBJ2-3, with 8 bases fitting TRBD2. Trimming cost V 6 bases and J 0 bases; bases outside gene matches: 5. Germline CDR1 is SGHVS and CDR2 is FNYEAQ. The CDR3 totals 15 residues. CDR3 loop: CASSQAGASTDTQYF. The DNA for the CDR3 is TGTGCCAGCAGTCAAGCGGGGGCTAGCACAGATACGCAGTATTTT.

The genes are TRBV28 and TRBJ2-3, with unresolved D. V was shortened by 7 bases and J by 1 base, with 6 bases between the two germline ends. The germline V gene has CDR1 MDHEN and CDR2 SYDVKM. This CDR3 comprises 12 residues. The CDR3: CASKPGTDTQYF. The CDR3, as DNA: TGTGCCAGCAAACCGGGCACAGATACGCAGTATTTT.

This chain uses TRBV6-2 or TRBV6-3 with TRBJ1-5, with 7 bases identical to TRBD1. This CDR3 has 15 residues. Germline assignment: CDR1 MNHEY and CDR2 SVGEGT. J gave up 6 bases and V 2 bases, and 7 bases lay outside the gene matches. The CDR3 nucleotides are TGTGCCAGCAGTTACCCTGACAGGGCTAGTCAGCCCCAGCATTTT. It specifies CASSYPDRASQPQHF.

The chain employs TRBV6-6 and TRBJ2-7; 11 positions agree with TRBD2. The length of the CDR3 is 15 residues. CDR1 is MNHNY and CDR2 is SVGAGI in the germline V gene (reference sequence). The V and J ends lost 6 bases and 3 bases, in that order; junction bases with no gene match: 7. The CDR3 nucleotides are TGTGCCAGCAGCCCCCCTAGCGGGGGGAACTACGAGCAGTACTTC. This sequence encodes CASSPPSGGNYEQYF.

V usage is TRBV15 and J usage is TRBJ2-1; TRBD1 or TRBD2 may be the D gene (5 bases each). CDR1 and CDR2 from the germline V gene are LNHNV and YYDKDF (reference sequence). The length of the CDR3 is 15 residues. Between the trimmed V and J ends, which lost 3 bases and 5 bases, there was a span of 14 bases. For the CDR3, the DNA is TGTGCCACCAGCAGGGGACGACGGACGGACAATGAGCAGTTCTTC. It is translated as CATSRGRRTDNEQFF.

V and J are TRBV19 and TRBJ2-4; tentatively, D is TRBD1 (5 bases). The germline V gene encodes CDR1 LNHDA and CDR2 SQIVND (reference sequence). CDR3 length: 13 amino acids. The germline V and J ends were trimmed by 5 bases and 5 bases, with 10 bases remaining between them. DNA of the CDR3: TGTGCCAGTAGTGGCAGGGAAGAAAACATTCAGTACTTC. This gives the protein CASSGREENIQYF.

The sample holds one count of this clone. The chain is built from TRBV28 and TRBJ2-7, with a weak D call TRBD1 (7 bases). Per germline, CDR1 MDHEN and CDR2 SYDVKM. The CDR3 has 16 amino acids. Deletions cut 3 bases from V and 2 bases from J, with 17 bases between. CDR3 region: CASSLGGQHKTYEQYF. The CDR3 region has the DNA TGTGCCAGCAGTTTGGGGGGACAGCACAAAACCTACGAGCAGTACTTC. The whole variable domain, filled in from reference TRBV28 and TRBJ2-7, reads DVKVTQSSRYLVKRTGEKVFLECVQDMDHENMFWYRQDPGLGLRLIYFSYDVKMKEKGDIPEGYSVSREKKERFSLILESASTNQTSMYLCASSLGGQHKTYEQYFGPGTRLTVT.

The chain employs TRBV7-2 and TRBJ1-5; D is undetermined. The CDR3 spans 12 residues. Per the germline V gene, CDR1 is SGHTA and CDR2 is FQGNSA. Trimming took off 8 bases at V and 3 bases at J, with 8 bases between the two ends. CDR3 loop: CASSFFNQPQHF. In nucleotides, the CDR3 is TGTGCCAGCTCCTTCTTCAATCAGCCCCAGCATTTT.

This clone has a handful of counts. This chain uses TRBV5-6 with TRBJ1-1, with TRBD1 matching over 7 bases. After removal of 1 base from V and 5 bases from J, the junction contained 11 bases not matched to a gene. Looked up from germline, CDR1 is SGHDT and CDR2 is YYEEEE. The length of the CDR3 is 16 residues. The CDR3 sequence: CASSLLGRQGRTEAFF. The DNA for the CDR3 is TGTGCCAGCAGCTTGCTGGGCAGACAGGGACGAACTGAAGCTTTCTTT.

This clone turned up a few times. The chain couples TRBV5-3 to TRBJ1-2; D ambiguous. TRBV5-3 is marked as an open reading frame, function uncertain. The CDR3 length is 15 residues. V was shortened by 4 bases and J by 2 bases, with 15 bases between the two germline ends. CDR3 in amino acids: CARSPMKGRNYGYTF. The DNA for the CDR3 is TGTGCCAGAAGCCCAATGAAGGGTAGGAACTATGGCTACACCTTC.